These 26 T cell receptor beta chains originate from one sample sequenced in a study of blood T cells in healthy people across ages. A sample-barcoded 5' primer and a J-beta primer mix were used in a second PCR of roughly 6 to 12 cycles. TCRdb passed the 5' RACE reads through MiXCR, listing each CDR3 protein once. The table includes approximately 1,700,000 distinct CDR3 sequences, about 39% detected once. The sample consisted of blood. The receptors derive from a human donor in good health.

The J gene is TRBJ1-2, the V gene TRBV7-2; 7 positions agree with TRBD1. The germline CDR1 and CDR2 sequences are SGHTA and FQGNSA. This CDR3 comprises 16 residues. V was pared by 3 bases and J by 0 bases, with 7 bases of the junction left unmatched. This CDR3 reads CASSLPDRVPNYGYTF. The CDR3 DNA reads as TGTGCCAGCAGCTTGCCTGACAGGGTCCCTAACTATGGCTACACCTTC.

CDR3 in amino acids: CASSFLAGGSPYEQYF. CDR3 DNA: TGTGCCAGCAGTTTTCTAGCGGGGGGCTCTCCCTACGAGCAGTACTTC. This rearrangement joins TRBV28 to TRBJ2-7; TRBD2 agrees at 11 bases. V dropped 3 bases and J dropped 2; count of bases not matched to a gene: 6. This CDR3 has 16 amino acids. Germline CDR1 and CDR2: MDHEN and SYDVKM.

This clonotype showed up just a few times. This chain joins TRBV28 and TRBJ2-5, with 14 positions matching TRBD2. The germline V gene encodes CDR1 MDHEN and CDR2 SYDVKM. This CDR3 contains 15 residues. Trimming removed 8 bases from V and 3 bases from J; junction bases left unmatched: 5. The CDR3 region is CASAGGLAGEETQYF. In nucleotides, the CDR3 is TGTGCCAGCGCTGGGGGACTAGCGGGGGAAGAGACCCAGTACTTC.

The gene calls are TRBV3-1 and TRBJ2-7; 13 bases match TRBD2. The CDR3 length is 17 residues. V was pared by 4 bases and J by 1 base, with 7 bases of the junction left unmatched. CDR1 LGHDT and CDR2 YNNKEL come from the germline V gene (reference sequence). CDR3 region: CASSRTSGGALSYEQYF. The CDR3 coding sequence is TGTGCCAGCAGCCGTACTAGCGGGGGGGCCCTATCCTACGAGCAGTACTTC.

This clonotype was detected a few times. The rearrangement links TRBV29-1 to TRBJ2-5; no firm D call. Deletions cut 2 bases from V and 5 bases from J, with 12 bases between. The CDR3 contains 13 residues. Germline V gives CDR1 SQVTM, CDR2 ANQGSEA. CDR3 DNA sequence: TGCAGCGTTGAATTAGGCGTTAGGGAGACCCAGTACTTC. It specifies CSVELGVRETQYF.

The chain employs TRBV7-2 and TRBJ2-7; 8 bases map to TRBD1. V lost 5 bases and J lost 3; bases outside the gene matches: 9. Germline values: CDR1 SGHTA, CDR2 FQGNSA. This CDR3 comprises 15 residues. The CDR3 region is CASSPLRTGFYEQYF. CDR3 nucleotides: TGTGCCAGCAGCCCCCTCAGGACAGGGTTCTACGAGCAGTACTTC.

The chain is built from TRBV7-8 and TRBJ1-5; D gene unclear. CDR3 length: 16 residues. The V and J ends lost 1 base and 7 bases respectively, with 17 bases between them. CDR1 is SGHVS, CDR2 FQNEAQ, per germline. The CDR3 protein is CASSLVVPTGNQPQHF. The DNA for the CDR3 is TGTGCCAGCAGCTTAGTTGTTCCTACCGGGAACCAGCCCCAGCATTTT.

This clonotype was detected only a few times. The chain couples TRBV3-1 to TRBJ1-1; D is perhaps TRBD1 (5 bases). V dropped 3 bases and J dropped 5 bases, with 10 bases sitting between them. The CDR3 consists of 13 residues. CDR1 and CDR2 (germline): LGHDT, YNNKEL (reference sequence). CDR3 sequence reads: CASSHPGGTEAFF. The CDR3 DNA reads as TGTGCCAGCAGCCACCCGGGGGGGACTGAAGCTTTCTTT.

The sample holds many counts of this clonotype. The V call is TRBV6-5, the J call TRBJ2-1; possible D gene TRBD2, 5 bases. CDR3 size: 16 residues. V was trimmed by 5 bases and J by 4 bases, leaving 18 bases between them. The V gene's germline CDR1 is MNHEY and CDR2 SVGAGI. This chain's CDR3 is CASSTPLAFHYNEQFF. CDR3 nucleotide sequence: TGTGCCAGCAGTACACCGCTAGCATTTCATTACAATGAGCAGTTCTTC.

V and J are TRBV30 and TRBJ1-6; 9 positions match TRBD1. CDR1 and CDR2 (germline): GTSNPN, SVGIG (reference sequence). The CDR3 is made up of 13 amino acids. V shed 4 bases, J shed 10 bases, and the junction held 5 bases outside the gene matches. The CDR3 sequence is CAWTGQGNSPLHF. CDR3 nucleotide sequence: TGTGCCTGGACTGGACAGGGGAACTCACCCCTCCACTTT.

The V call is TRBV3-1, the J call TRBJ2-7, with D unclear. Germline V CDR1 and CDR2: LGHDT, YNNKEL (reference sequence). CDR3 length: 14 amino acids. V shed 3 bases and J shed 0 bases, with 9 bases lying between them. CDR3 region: CASSHLDGSYEQYF. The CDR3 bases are TGTGCCAGCAGCCATCTTGACGGCTCCTACGAGCAGTACTTC.

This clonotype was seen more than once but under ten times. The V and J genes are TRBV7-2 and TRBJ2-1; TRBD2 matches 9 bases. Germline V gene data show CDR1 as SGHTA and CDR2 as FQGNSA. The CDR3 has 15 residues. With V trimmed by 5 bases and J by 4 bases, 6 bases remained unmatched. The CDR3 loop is CASSPETSGYNEQFF. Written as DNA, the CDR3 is TGTGCCAGCAGCCCCGAGACTAGCGGATACAATGAGCAGTTCTTC.

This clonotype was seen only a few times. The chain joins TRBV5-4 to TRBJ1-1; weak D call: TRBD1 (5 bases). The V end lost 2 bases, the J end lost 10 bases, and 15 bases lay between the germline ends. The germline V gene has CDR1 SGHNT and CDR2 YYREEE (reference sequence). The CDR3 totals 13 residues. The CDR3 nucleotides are TGTGCCAGCAGCTTCACGGGCGGGGGGGGAGCTTTCTTT. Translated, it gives CASSFTGGGGAFF.

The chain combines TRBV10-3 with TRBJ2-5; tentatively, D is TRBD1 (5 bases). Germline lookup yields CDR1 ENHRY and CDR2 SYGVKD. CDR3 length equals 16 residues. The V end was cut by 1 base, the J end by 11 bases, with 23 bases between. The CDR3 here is CAISEYEDTRYNEQYF. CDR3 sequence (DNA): TGTGCCATCAGTGAGTACGAGGACACCAGGTACAATGAGCAGTACTTC.

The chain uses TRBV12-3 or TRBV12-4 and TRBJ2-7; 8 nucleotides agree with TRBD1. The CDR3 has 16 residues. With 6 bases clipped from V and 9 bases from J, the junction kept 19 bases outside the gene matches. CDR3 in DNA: TGTGCCAGCAGCCCTGACAGGGGAGAGGCAATCGCTGGGCAGTACTTC. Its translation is CASSPDRGEAIAGQYF.

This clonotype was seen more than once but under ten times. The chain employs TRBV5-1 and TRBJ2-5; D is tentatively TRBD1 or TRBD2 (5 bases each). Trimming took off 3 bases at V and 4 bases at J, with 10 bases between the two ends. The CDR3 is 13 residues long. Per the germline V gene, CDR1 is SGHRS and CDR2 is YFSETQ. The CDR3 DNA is TGCGCCAGCAGCTGGGACGTGGGAGAGACCCAGTACTTC. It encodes CASSWDVGETQYF.

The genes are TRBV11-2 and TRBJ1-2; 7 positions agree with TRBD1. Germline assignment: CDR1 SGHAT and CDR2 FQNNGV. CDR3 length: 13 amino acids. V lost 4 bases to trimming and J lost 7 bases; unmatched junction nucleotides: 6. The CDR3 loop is CASSSFRGAGYTF. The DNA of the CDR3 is TGTGCCAGCAGCTCATTCAGGGGGGCTGGCTACACCTTC.

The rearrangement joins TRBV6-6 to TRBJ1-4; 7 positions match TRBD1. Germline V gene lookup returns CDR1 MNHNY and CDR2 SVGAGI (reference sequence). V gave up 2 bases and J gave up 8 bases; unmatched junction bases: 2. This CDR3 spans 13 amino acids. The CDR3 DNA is TGTGCCAGCAGTTACAGGGGGCAGGAAAAACTGTTTTTT. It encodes CASSYRGQEKLFF.

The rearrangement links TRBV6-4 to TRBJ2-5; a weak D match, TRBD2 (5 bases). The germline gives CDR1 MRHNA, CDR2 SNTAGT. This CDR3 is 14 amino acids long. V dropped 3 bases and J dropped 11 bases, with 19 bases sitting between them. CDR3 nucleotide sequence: TGTGCCAGCAGTGATCGGGGAAGCCTGGATGAGCAGTACTTC. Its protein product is CASSDRGSLDEQYF.

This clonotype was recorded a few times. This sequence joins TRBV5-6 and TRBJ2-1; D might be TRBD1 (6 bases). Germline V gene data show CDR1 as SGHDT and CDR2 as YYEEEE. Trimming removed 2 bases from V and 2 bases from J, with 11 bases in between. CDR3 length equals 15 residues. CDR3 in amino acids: CASSFGRGPYNEQFF. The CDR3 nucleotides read TGTGCCAGCAGCTTTGGCAGGGGACCCTACAATGAGCAGTTCTTC.

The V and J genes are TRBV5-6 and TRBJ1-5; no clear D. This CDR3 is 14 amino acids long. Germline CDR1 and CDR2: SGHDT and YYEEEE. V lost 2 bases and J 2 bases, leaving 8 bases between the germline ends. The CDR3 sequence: CASSFQYGNQPQHF. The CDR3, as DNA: TGTGCCAGCAGCTTTCAGTATGGCAATCAGCCCCAGCATTTT.

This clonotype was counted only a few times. Here the CDR3 DNA reads TGTGCCAGCAGCTCCTCTATGAGACTAGTTTCGGAGACCCAGTACTTC. Encoded protein: CASSSSMRLVSETQYF. The chain links TRBV5-6 to TRBJ2-5; D may be TRBD2 (6 bases). Trimming removed 3 bases from V and 5 bases from J, with 20 bases in between. Germline CDR1 is SGHDT and CDR2 is YYEEEE. This CDR3 contains 16 residues.

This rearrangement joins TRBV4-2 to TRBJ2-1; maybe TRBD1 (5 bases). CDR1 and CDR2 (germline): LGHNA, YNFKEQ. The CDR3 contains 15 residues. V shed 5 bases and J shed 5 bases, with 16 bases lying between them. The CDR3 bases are TGTGCCAGCAGCTCTGCCCGGACAAGAGACAATGAGCAGTTCTTC. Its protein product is CASSSARTRDNEQFF.

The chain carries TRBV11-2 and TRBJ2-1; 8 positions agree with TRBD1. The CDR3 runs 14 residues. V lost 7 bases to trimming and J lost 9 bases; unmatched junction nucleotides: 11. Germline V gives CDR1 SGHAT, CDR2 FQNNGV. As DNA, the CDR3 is TGTGCCAGCACCCCGGACAGGGTAAACGGTGAGCAGTTCTTC. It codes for CASTPDRVNGEQFF.

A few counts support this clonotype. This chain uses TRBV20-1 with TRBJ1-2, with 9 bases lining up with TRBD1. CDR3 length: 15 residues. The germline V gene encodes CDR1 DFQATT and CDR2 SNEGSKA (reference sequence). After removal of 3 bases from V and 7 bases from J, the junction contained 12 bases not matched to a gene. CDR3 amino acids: CSASGHLQGAGGYTF. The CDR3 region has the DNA TGCAGTGCTAGCGGTCATTTACAGGGGGCAGGTGGCTACACCTTC.

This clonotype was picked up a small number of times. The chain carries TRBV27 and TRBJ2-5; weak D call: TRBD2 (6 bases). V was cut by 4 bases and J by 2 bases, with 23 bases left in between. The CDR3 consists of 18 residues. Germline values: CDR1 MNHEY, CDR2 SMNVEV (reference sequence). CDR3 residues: CASSSQPYGGSIQETQYF. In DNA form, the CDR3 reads TGTGCCAGCAGTTCCCAACCCTATGGGGGGTCAATACAAGAGACCCAGTACTTC.